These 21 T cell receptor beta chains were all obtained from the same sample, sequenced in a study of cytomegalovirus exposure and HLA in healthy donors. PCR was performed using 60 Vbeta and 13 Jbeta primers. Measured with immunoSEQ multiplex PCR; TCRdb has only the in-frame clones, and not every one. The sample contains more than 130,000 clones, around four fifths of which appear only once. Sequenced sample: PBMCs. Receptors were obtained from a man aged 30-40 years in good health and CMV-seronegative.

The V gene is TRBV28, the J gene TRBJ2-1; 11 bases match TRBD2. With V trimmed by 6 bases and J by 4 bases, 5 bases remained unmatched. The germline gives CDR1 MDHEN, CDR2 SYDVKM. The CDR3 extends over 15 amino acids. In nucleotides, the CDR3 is TGTGCCAGCAGCCTCCGACTAGCGGGGTACAATGAGCAGTTCTTC. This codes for CASSLRLAGYNEQFF.

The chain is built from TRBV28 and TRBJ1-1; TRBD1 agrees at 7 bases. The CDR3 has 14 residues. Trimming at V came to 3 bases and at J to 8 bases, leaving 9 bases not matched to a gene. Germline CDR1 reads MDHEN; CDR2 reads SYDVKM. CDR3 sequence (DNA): TGTGCCAGCAGTTTGGACAGGTTAAGACCAGAAGCTTTCTTT. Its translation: CASSLDRLRPEAFF.

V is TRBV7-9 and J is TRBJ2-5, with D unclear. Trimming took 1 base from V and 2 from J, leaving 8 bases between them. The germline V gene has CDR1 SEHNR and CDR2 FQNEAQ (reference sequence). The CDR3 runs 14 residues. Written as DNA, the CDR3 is TGTGCCAGCAGCTTAGTGGGCAGACAAGAGACCCAGTACTTC. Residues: CASSLVGRQETQYF.

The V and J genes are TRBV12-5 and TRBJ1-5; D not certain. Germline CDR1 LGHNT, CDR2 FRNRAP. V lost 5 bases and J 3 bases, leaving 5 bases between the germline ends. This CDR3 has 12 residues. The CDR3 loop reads CASGDNNQPQHF. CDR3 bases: TGTGCTAGTGGTGACAACAATCAGCCCCAGCATTTT.

CDR3 sequence reads: CASSYGWGTFSTDTQYF. Here the CDR3 DNA reads TGCGCCAGCAGCTATGGTTGGGGGACATTTAGCACAGATACGCAGTATTTT. This chain joins TRBV5-1 and TRBJ2-3; D is perhaps TRBD1 (6 bases). Germline V gene lookup returns CDR1 SGHRS and CDR2 YFSETQ. Between the trimmed V and J ends, which lost 3 bases and 0 bases, there was a span of 17 bases. This CDR3 spans 17 amino acids.

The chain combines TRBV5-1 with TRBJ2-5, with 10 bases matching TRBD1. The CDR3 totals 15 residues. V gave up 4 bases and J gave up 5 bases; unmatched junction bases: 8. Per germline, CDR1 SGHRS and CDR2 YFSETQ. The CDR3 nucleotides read TGCGCCAGCAGCGGGGACAGGGGTGCAGGGGAGACCCAGTACTTC. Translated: CASSGDRGAGETQYF.

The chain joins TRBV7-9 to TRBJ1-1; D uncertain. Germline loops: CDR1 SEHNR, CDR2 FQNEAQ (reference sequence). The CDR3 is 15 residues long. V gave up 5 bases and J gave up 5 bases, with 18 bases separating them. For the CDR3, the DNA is TGTGCCAGCAGCCCCCAGGTAGAGGGAGGAACTGAAGCTTTCTTT. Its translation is CASSPQVEGGTEAFF.

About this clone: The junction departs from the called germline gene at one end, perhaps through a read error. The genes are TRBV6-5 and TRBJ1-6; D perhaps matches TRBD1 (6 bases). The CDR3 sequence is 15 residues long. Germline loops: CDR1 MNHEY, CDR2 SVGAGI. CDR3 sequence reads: CASSYSPGVNSPLNF. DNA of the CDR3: TGTGCCAGCAGTTACTCGCCAGGGGTAAACTCACCCCTCAACTTT.

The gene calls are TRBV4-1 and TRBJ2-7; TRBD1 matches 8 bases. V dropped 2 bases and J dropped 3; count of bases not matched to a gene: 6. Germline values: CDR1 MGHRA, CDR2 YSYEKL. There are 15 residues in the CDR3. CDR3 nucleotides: TGCGCCAGCAGCCAAATACCGGGACAGGACTACGAGCAGTACTTC. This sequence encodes CASSQIPGQDYEQYF.

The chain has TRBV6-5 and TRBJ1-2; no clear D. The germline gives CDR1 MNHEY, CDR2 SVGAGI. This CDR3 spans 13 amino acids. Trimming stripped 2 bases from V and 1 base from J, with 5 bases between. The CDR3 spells CASSYRVNYGYTF. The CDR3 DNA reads TGTGCCAGCAGTTACCGAGTTAACTATGGCTACACCTTC.

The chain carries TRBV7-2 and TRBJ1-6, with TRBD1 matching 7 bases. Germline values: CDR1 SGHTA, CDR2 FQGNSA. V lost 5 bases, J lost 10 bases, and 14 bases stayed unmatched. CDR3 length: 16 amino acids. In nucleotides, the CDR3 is TGTGCCAGCAGCCCCCAGCCGACAGGGTCAGGATCACCCCTCCACTTT. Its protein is CASSPQPTGSGSPLHF.

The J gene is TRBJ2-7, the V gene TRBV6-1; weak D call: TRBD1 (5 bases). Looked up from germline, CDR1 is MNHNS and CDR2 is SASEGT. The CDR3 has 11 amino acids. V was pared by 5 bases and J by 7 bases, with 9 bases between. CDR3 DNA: TGTGCCAGCAGTCCCCAGGGTGAGCAGTACTTC. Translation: CASSPQGEQYF.

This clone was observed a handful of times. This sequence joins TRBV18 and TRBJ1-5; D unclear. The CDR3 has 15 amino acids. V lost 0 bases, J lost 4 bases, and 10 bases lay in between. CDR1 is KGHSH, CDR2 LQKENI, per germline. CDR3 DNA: TGTGCCAGCTCACCACCGGGCCCTGCGAATCAGCCCCAGCATTTT. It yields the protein CASSPPGPANQPQHF.

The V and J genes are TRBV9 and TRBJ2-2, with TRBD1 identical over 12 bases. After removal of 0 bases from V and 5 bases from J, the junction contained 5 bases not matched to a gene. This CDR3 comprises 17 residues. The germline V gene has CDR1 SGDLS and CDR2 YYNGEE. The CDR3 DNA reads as TGTGCCAGCAGCGTAGGAGGGACAGGGGGCTGGACCGGGGAGCTGTTTTTT. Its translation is CASSVGGTGGWTGELFF.

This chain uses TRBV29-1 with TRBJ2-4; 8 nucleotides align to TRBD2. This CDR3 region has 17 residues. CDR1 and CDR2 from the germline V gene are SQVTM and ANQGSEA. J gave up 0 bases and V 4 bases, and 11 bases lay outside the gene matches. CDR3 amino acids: CSVALPGGGIAKNIQYF. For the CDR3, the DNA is TGCAGCGTTGCCCTACCAGGCGGGGGGATAGCCAAAAACATTCAGTACTTC.

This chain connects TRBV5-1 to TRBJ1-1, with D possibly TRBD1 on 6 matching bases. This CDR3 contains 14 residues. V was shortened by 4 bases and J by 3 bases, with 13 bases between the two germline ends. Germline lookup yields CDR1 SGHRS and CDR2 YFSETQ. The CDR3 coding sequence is TGCGCCAGCAGCCTTGGTTACAGGGACACTGAAGCTTTCTTT. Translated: CASSLGYRDTEAFF.

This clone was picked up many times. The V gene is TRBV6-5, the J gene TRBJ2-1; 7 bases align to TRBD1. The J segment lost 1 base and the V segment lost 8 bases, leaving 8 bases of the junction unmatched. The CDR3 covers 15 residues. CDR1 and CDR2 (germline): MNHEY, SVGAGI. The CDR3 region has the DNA TGTGCCAGCGGAAGACAGGGCGGATCCTACAATGAGCAGTTCTTC. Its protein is CASGRQGGSYNEQFF.

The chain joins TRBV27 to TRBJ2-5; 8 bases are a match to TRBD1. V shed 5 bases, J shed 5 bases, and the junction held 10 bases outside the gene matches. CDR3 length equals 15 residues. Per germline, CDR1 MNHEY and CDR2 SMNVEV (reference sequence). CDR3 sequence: CASSVEQGGQETQYF. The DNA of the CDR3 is TGTGCCAGCAGTGTCGAACAGGGGGGCCAGGAGACCCAGTACTTC.

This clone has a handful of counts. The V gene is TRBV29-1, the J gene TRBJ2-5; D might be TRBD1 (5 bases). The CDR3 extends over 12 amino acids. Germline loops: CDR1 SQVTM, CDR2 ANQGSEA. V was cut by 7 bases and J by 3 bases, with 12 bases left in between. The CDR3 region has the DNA TGCAGCGCTCTGACAGATAAAGAGACCCAGTACTTC. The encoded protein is CSALTDKETQYF.

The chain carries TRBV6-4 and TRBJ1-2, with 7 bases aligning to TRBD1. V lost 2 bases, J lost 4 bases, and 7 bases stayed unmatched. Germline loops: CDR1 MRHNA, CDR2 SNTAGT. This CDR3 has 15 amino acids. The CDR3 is CASSDTKTGTYGYTF. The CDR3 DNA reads TGTGCCAGCAGTGACACCAAGACAGGGACCTATGGCTACACCTTC.

The CDR3 nucleotides are TGTGCCATCAGTGAGCAGGGGGCCCACGAGCAGTACTTC. Amino acid sequence: CAISEQGAHEQYF. This sequence joins TRBV10-3 and TRBJ2-7, with TRBD1 matching 8 bases. The CDR3 has 13 residues. CDR1 ENHRY and CDR2 SYGVKD come from the germline V gene. Trimming at V came to 2 bases and at J to 5 bases, leaving 2 bases not matched to a gene.